The clone carrying this T cell receptor (beta chain) came up many times. TCRdb itself ran the RT-PCR reads through MiXCR, one entry per CDR3 protein. This table holds fewer than 750,000 distinct CDR3 sequences, about 14% found once. This sample was taken from a study of response to subunit inactivated influenza vaccine. The germline gives CDR1 MDHEN, CDR2 SYDVKM. The CDR3 contains 16 residues. Trimming left V 1 base short and J 4 bases short, with 16 bases between. Specimen: PBMCs from blood, collected 11 to 12 days after vaccination. The source is a middle-aged man who received an inactivated influenza vaccine. The chain is built from TRBV28 and TRBJ1-2; D is possibly TRBD1 (6 bases). This chain's CDR3 is CASSLSEGGGSYGYTF. The CDR3 DNA reads as TGTGCCAGCAGTTTATCCGAGGGGGGAGGGTCCTATGGCTACACCTTC.